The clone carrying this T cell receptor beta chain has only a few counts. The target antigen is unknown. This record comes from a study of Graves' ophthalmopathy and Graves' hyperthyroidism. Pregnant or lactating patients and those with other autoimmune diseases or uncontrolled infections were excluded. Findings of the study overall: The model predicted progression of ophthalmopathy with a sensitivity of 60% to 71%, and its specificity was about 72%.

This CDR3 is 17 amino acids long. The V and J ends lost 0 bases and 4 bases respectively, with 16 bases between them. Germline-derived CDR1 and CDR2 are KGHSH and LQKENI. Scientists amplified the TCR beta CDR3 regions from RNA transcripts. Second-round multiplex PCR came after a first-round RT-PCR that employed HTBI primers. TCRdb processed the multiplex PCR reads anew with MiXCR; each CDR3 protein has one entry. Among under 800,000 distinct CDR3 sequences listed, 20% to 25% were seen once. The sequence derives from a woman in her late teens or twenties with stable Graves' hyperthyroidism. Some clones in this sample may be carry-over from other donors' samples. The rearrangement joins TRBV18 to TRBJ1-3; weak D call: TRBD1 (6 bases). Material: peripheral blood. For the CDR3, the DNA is TGTGCCAGCTCACCACCGTTTGCGGGGGGCTTCGGAAACACCATATATTTT. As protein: CASSPPFAGGFGNTIYF.